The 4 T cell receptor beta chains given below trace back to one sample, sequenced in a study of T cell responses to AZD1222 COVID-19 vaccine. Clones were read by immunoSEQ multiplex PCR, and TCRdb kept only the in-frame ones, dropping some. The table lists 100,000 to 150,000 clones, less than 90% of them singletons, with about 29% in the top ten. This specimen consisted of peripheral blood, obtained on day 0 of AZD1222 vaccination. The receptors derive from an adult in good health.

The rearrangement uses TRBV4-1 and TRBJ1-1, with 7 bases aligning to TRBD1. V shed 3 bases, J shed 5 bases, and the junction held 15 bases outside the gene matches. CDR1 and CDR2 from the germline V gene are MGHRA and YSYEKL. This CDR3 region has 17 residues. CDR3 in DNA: TGCGCCAGCAGCCACCGAGGGGGCAAAGAGGCGAGGACTGAAGCTTTCTTT. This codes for CASSHRGGKEARTEAFF.

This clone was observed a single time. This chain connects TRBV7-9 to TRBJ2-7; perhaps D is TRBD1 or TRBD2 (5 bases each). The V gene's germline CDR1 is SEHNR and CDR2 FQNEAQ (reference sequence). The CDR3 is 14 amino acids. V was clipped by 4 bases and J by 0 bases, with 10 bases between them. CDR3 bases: TGTGCCAGCAGCTCGGGACCCTTCTCCTACGAGCAGTACTTC. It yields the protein CASSSGPFSYEQYF.

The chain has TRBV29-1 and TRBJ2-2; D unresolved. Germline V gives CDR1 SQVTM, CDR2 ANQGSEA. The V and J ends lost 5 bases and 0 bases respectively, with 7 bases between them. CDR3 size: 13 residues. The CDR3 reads CSVHQTNTGELFF. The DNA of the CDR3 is TGCAGCGTTCATCAGACGAACACCGGGGAGCTGTTTTTT.

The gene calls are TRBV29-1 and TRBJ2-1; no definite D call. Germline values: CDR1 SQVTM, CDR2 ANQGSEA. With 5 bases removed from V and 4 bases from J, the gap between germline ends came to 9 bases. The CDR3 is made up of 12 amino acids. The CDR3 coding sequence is TGCAGCGTTTTTCCCGCATACAATGAGCAGTTCTTC. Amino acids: CSVFPAYNEQFF.